This TCR beta chain was profiled in a study of T-cell reconstitution after alpha-beta-depleted transplantation in children. Study outcomes and limitations: About two months after transplant, alpha-beta T cells reportedly came from several hundred expanded graft clones. There were some patients whose high TCRbeta diversity at day 60 came from surviving recipient T cells and thymic progenitors. After one year, T-cell counts and TCRbeta diversity mostly came from new T cells.

At least ten counts were recorded for this clonotype. Its antigen is currently unknown. The CDR3 runs 15 residues. The ends lost 0 bases at V and 5 bases at J; junction bases unmatched: 4. Germline CDR1 and CDR2: LGHNA and YSLEER. Researchers prepared the TCRbeta library using unique molecular identifiers, the study reports. TCRdb reprocessed the PCR reads with MiXCR, giving one entry per CDR3 protein. The data hold approximately 200,000 distinct CDR3 sequences, with 6.3% observed a single time. The rearrangement joins TRBV4-3 to TRBJ2-3, with 8 bases that match TRBD1. The clonotype originates from a girl under two years old with combined immunodeficiency, due to receive a stem cell transplant. This specimen was PBMCs, taken before TCRalphabeta/CD19-depleted stem cell transplant. CDR3 loop: CASSQEDRVGDTQYF. The CDR3 bases are TGCGCCAGCAGCCAAGAGGACAGGGTAGGAGATACGCAGTATTTT.